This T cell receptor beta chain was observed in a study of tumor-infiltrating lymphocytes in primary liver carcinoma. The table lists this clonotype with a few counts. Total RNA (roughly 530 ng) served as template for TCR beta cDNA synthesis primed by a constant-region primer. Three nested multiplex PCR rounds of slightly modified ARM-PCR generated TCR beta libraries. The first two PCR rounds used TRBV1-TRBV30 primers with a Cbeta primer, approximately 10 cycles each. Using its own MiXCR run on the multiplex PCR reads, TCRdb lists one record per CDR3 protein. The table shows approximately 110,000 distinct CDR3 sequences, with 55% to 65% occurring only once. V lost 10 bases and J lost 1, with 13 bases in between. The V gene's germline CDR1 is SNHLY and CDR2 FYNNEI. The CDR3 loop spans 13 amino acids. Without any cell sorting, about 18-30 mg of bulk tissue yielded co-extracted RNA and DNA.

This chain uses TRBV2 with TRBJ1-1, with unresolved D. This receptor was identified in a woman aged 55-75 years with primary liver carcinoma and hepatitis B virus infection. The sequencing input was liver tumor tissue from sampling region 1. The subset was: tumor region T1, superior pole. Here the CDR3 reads CANNGGRNTEAFF. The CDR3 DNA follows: TGTGCCAACAATGGAGGAAGGAACACTGAAGCTTTCTTT.